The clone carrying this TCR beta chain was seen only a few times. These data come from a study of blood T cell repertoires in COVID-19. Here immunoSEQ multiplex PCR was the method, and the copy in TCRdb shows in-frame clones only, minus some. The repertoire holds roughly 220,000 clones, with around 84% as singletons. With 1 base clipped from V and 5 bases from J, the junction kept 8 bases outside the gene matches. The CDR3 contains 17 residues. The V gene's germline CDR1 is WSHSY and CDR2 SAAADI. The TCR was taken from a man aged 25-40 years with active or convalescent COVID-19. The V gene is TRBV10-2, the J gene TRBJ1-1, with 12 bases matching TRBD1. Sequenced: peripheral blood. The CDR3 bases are TGCGCCAGCAGTGAGTTACCCGGGACAGGGGGCTATACTGAAGCTTTCTTT. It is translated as CASSELPGTGGYTEAFF.